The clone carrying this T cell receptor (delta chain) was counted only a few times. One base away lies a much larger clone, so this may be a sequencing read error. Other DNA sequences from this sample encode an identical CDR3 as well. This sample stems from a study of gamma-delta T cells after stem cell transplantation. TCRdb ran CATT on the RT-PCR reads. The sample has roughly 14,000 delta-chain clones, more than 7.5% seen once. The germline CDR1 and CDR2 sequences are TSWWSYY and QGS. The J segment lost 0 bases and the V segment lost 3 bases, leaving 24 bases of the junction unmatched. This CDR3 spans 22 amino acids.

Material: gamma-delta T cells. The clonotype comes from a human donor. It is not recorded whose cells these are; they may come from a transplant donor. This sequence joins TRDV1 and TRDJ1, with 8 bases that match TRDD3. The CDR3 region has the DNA TGTGCTCTTGGGGAGGGGGTTCCTATTAGAGGGATACGCGAGAAAAACACCGATAAACTCATCTTT. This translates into CALGEGVPIRGIREKNTDKLIF.